This T cell receptor (beta chain) originates from a study of breast tumors, draining lymph nodes, adjacent tissues. Findings of the study overall: The data were judged consistent with most tumor T cells coming from lymph node and expanding in tumor. Tumor T cell lymph node origin was a supported hypothesis, not proven. Luminal-like breast cancer showed significantly greater tumor-nontumor repertoire similarity than basal-like breast cancer did. Tumor repertoires ranked between lymph nodes and nontumor tissue in diversity, with V and J gene preferences.

There are 14 residues in the CDR3. Trimming took 8 bases from V and 1 from J, leaving 15 bases between them. Germline values: CDR1 WSHSY, CDR2 SAAADI. TCRdb reprocessed the multiplex PCR reads via MiXCR and lists one record per CDR3 protein. Here the sample spans 21,000 or so distinct CDR3 sequences, around 41% being singletons. This clonotype was observed many times. Its antigen is still unknown. The sample comprised breast tumor tissue. The sequence derives from a female donor with breast cancer. Some clones in this sample may be carry-over from other donors' samples. The chain carries TRBV10-2 and TRBJ2-7, with D hard to call. The CDR3: CASRIETESYEQYF. For the CDR3, the DNA is TGCGCCAGCCGGATTGAAACAGAGTCCTACGAGCAGTACTTC.